A selection of T cell receptor beta chains follows, all from one sample in a study of CD8 T cells in Susac syndrome. Each CDR3 protein gets one entry after TCRdb re-called the immunoSEQ multiplex PCR reads with MiXCR. The sample carries some 140,000 distinct CDR3 sequences, just under 95% recorded once. Sequencing was performed on CD8+ T cells from PBMCs. The receptors come from a human donor with Susac syndrome. Both conserved end residues are trimmed from each CDR3. A D gene is named only where the DNA matches it firmly.

TRBV2	TRBJ2-7	-	ASFGLPSYEQY
TRBV30	TRBJ2-7	TRBD2	AWSVIIAGSYEQY
TRBV7-2	TRBJ2-1	-	ASSLAGVSGEQF
TRBV7-9	TRBJ2-1	-	ASSPRDHKHINEQF
TRBV28	TRBJ1-5	-	ASSLWWGNQPQH
TRBV12-5	TRBJ1-3	-	ASGPAGNTIY
TRBV4-1	TRBJ1-1	-	ASSVQKNTEAF
TRBV28	TRBJ2-7	TRBD2	ASSFESGRQVTDEQY
TRBV9	TRBJ1-1	-	ASSVAWGTEAF
TRBV3-1	TRBJ1-2	-	ASSQVGMDVGYGYT